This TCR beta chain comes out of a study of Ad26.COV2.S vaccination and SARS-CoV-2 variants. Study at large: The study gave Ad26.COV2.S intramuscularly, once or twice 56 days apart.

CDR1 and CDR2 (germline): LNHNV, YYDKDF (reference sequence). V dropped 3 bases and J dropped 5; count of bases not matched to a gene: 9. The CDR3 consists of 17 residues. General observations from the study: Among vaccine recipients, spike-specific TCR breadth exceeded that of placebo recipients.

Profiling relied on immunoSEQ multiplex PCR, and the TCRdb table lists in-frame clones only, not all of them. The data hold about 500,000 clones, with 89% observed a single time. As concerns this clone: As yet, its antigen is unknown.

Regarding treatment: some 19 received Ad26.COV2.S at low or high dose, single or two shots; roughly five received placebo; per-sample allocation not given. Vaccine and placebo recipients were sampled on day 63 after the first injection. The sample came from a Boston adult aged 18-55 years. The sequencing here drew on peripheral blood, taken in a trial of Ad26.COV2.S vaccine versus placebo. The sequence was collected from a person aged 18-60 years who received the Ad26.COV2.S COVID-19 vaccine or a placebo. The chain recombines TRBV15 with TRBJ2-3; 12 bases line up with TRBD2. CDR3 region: CATSSPLAGGPGDTQYF. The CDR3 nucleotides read TGTGCCACCAGCAGTCCCCTAGCGGGAGGGCCGGGAGATACGCAGTATTTT.